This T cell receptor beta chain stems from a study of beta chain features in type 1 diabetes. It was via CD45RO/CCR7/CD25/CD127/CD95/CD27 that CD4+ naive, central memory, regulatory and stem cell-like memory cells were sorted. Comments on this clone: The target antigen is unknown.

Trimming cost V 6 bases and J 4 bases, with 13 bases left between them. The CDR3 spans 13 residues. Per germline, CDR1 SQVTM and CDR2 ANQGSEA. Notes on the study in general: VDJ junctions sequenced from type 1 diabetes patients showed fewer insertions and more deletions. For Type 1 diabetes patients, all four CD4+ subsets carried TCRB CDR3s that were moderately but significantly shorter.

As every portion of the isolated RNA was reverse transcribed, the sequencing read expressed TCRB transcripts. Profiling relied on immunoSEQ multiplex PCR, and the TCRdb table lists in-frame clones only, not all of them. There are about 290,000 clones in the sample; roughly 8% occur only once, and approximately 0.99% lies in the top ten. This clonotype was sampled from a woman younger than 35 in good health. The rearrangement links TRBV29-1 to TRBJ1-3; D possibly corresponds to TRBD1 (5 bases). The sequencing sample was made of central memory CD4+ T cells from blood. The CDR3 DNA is TGCAGCGTAAGGGACTCCGGGGGAAACACCATATATTTT. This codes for CSVRDSGGNTIYF.